This TCR beta chain derives from a study of cytomegalovirus exposure and HLA in healthy donors. Points from the study as a whole: HLA restriction was apparent for most CMV-associated TCR beta chains in a later analysis. No immune exposure information besides CMV serostatus was available. An observed cluster of highly shared sequence variants was recorded as a likely sequencing artifact.

Concerning this clone: What it binds is not known.

The PCR contained 60 Vbeta and 13 Jbeta primers. Authors' methods: There were 80 million or so unique TCR beta chains by a later count, and some 11 million of them were shared. Only in-frame clones appear in the TCRdb table, and some are missing; sequencing was by immunoSEQ multiplex PCR. For V, J and clone size, that table is used; D and trimming come from the DNA. This table has about 200,000 clones, approximately 79% appearing once. This sequence originates from a girl aged 2 to 9 in good health and CMV-seronegative. Sequencing was carried out using PBMCs.

The CDR3: CASGAGVNQPQHF. CDR3 DNA: TGTGCCAGCGGCGCGGGGGTCAATCAGCCCCAGCATTTT. This chain uses TRBV6-5 with TRBJ1-5; tentative D call: TRBD1 (5 bases). The V gene's germline CDR1 is MNHEY and CDR2 SVGAGI. V gave up 8 bases and J gave up 3 bases, with 11 bases separating them. This CDR3 comprises 13 residues.